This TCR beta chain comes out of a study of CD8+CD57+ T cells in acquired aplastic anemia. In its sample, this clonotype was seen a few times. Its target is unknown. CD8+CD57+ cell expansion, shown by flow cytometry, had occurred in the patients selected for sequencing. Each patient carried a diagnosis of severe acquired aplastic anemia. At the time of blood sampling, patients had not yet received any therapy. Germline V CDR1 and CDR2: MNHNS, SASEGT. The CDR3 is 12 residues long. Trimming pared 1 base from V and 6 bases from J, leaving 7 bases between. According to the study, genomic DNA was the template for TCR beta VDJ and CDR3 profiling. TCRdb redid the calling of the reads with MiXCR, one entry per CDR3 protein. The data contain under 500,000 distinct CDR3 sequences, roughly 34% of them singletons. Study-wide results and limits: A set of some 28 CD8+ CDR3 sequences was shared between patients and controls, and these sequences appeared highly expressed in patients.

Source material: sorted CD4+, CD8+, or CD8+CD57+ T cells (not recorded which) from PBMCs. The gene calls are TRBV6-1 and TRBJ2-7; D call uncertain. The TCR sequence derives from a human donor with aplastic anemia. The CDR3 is CASSEDVTEQYF. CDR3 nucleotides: TGTGCCAGCAGTGAAGACGTCACCGAGCAGTACTTC.